The present T cell receptor beta chain was sequenced within a study of PD-L1 blockade in urothelial cancer. Turning to the study itself: Atezolizumab at 1,200 mg intravenously every 3 weeks was started by patients in the mid-2010s. Researchers looked at the blood 3 weeks (second dose) and 6 weeks after treatment began.

CDR3 length: 14 residues. The J segment lost 4 bases and the V segment lost 6 bases, leaving 8 bases of the junction unmatched. Germline V CDR1 and CDR2: PRHDT, FYEKMQ (reference sequence). Method: immunoSEQ multiplex PCR; TCRdb's copy keeps in-frame clones and lacks some. The sample carries tens of thousands of clones, about 90% recorded once. Time point given: peripheral blood 6 weeks after treatment start. J is TRBJ2-7 and V is TRBV13, with 8 bases fitting TRBD1. The sequencing here drew on PBMCs, taken around atezolizumab (anti-PD-L1) treatment. The receptor comes from a man between 60 and 75 years old with urothelial cancer. The CDR3 region is CASRKTGGPYEQYF. The CDR3 DNA is TGTGCCAGCAGGAAAACAGGGGGACCTTACGAGCAGTACTTC.